Listed below are T cell receptor beta chains from one sample, sequenced in a study of blood T cell repertoires in COVID-19. Using immunoSEQ multiplex PCR, the repertoire was profiled, and TCRdb retains in-frame clones only, with some absent. The data hold about 330,000 clones, with roughly 87% observed a single time. Sequencing was done on a sample of PBMCs or T cells enriched from blood (not recorded which). The receptors were gathered from a woman in her 30s who had recovered from COVID-19. The CDR3 runs from the conserved cysteine through the conserved F or W.

V gene: TRBV27; J gene: TRBJ1-4; CDR3 protein: CASSFGGGVNEKLFF
V gene: TRBV6-5; J gene: TRBJ1-2; CDR3 protein: CASGTGVYGYTF
V gene: TRBV7-8; J gene: TRBJ2-3; CDR3 protein: CASSLGLAGATDTQYF
V gene: TRBV29-1; J gene: TRBJ1-1; CDR3 protein: CSVGGDTEAFF
V gene: TRBV7-2; J gene: TRBJ1-2; CDR3 protein: CASSLGQGVYGYTF
V gene: TRBV30; J gene: TRBJ1-3; CDR3 protein: CAWSADRAYSGNTIYF
V gene: TRBV3-1/TRBV3-2; J gene: TRBJ1-1; CDR3 protein: CASSQDERSGGTEAFF
V gene: TRBV6-5; J gene: TRBJ1-1; CDR3 protein: CASRVENKAFF
V gene: TRBV11-2; J gene: TRBJ2-5; CDR3 protein: CASSQPGTDQETQYF
V gene: TRBV5-1; J gene: TRBJ1-5; CDR3 protein: CASSLAGNSNQPQHF